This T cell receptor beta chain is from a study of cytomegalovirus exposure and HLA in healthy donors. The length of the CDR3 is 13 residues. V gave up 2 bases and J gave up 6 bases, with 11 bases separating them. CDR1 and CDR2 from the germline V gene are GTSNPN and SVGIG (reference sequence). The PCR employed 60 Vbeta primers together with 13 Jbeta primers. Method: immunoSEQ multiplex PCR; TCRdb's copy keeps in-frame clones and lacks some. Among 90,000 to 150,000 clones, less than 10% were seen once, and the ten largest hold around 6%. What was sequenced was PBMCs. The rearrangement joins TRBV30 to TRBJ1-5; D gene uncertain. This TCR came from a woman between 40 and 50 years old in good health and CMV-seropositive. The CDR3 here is CAWSSEEGQPQHF. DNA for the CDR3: TGTGCCTGGAGTAGTGAGGAGGGTCAGCCCCAGCATTTT. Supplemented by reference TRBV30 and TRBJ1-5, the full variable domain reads SQTIHQWPATLVQPVGSPLSLECTVEGTSNPNLYWYRQAAGRGLQLLFYSVGIGQISSEVPQNLSASRPQDRQFILSSKKLLLSDSGFYLCAWSSEEGQPQHFGDGTRLSIL.